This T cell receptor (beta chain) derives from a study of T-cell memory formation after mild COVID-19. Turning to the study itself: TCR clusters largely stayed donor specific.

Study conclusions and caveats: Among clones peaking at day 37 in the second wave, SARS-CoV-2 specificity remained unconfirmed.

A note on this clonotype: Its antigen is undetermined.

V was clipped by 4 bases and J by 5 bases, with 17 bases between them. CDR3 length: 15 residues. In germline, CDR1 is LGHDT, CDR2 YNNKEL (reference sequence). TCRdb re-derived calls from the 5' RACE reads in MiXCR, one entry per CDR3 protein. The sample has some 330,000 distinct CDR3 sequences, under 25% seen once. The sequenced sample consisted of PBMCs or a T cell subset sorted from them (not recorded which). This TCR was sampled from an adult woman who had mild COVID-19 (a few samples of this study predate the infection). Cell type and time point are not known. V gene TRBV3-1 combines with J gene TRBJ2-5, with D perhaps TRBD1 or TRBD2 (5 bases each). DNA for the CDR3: TGTGCCAGCAGCCTCACCGGGACGCTCAGGGAGACCCAGTACTTC. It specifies CASSLTGTLRETQYF.